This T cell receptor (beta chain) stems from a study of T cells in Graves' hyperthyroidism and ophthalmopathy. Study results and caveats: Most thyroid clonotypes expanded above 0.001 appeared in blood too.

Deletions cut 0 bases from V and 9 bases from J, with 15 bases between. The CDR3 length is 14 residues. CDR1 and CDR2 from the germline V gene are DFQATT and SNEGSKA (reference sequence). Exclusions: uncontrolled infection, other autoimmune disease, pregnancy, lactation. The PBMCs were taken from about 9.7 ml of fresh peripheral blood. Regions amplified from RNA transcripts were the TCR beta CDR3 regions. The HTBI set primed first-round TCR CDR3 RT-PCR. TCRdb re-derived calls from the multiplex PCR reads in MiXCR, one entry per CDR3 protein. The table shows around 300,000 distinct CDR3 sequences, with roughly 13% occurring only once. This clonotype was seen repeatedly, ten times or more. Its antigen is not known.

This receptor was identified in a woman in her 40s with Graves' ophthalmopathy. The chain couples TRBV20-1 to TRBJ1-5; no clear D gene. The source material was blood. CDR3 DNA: TGCAGTGCTAGAGATAAAGGTCTCAATGCGCCCCAGCATTTT. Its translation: CSARDKGLNAPQHF.